Listed below are T cell receptor beta chains from one sample, sequenced in a study of technical replicates of blood from several donors. Using immunoSEQ multiplex PCR, the repertoire was profiled, and TCRdb retains in-frame clones only, with some absent. Altogether roughly 65,000 clones are present, 88% being singletons, with the ten largest covering 3.5% to 5%. Sequencing used PBMCs. These receptor sequences come from a human donor in good health. Some clones in this sample may be carry-over from other donors' samples. Both conserved end residues are part of each CDR3. The D gene is left open where the match is weak. A clone size is listed for some rows: how often the clone was seen (once, few, many), or a class if it is expanded.

V,J,size,D,DNA,CDR3
TRBV4-3,TRBJ2-7,NA,TRBD2,TGCGCCAGCAGCCAAGGGCTAGCGGGCCGCTACGAGCAGTACTTC,CASSQGLAGRYEQYF
TRBV7-2,TRBJ2-1,NA,TRBD2,TGTGCCAGCAGCCTGGGACTAGCAGGGGGGAATGAGCAGTTCTTC,CASSLGLAGGNEQFF
TRBV6-5,TRBJ2-1,NA,NA,TGTGCCAGCAGTCACCGAGGGTTACGTGAGCAGTTCTTC,CASSHRGLREQFF
TRBV6-5,TRBJ1-2,NA,NA,TGTGCCAGCAGGACGGACAGTAACTATGGCTACACCTTC,CASRTDSNYGYTF
TRBV18,TRBJ1-5,NA,NA,TGTGCCAGCTCACCGACGGACAGCCGGTTTCCCCAGCATTTT,CASSPTDSRFPQHF
TRBV10-3,TRBJ1-5,NA,NA,TGTGCCATCAGTGAGTCGAGCCGGGGTGGCAATCAGCCCCAGCATTTT,CAISESSRGGNQPQHF
TRBV10-3,TRBJ2-1,NA,TRBD2,TGTGCCATCAATGGCGGGGGGGCTATCGAGGAGCAGTTCTTC,CAINGGGAIEEQFF
TRBV19,TRBJ1-1,NA,NA,TGTGCCAGTAGTCCGATGGGAGGGGCTGAAGCTTTCTTT,CASSPMGGAEAFF
TRBV5-1,TRBJ2-1,NA,NA,TGCGCCAGCAGCTTGGGGCTAGACAATGAGCAGTTCTTC,CASSLGLDNEQFF
TRBV7-9,TRBJ1-1,NA,NA,TGTGCCAGCAGCTTAAGGGGCAGACACACTGAAGCTTTCTTT,CASSLRGRHTEAFF
TRBV6-5,TRBJ1-2,NA,NA,TGTGCCAGCAGGCGACATCAGGGGAATGACTATGGCTACACCTTC,CASRRHQGNDYGYTF
TRBV4-1,TRBJ1-1,NA,NA,TGCGCCAGCCTTCCGGTCCACCTTGTGAACACTGAAGCTTTCTTT,CASLPVHLVNTEAFF
TRBV7-3,TRBJ2-7,NA,NA,TGTGCCAGCAGCTTAACGGGGGGGCTTATCACCGAGCAGTACTTC,CASSLTGGLITEQYF
TRBV4-1,TRBJ2-7,NA,TRBD2,TGCGCCAGCTCCCACAGACTAGCGGCCTTCTTCTACGAGCAGTACTTC,CASSHRLAAFFYEQYF
TRBV27,TRBJ2-3,NA,NA,TGTGCCAGCAGTTTCCGGGTCCCTTCCACAGATACGCAGTATTTT,CASSFRVPSTDTQYF
TRBV6-8,TRBJ2-3,NA,TRBD2,TGTGCCAGCAGCCCCGAGACTAGCGGGAGAACAGATACGCAGTATTTT,CASSPETSGRTDTQYF
TRBV28,TRBJ2-2,NA,TRBD2,TGTGCCAGCAGTTCGGGCGGGGGGGCGAACACCGGGGAGCTGTTTTTT,CASSSGGGANTGELFF
TRBV4-2,TRBJ2-1,NA,NA,TGTGCCAGCAGCCCCAGTACAGGGCAAAAAGGGAATGAGCAGTTCTTC,CASSPSTGQKGNEQFF
TRBV6-6,TRBJ1-2,few,NA,TGTGCCAGCCACAGGGAGGGGAGCTATGGCTACACCTTC,CASHREGSYGYTF
TRBV4-3,TRBJ2-7,NA,NA,TGCGCCAGCAGCCAAGATCTCGGAGGCTCCTACGAGCAGTACTTC,CASSQDLGGSYEQYF
TRBV5-1,TRBJ2-3,NA,TRBD2,TGCGCCAGCAGCCCCGGGACTAGCGCAACAGATACGCAGTATTTT,CASSPGTSATDTQYF
TRBV2,TRBJ2-7,NA,TRBD1,TGTGCCATAGGACAGGGGAAAGGCGAGCAGTACTTC,CAIGQGKGEQYF
TRBV7-2,TRBJ2-7,NA,NA,TGTGCCAGCAGGGACACAGGACACTACGAGCAGTACTTC,CASRDTGHYEQYF
TRBV5-4,TRBJ2-3,NA,NA,TGTGCCAGCAGCCCCGGAGACAGATTATTCACAGATACGCAGTATTTT,CASSPGDRLFTDTQYF
TRBV7-9,TRBJ2-3,NA,NA,TGTGCCAGCAGCTTAAGCGGAAACACAGATACGCAGTATTTT,CASSLSGNTDTQYF
TRBV5-1,TRBJ1-6,NA,NA,TGCGCCAGCAGACGGGACAATTCTCCACCCCTCCACTTT,CASRRDNSPPLHF
TRBV6-5,TRBJ2-5,NA,TRBD1,TGTGCCAGCAGCAGCAGGACAGGGAGAGAGACCCAGTACTTC,CASSSRTGRETQYF
TRBV7-2,TRBJ2-5,NA,TRBD2,TGTGCCAGCAGCTTCGGGGGGGAGGGGGAGACCCAGTACTTC,CASSFGGEGETQYF
TRBV5-8,TRBJ2-1,NA,TRBD2,TGTGCCAGCAGCCCCGTGTTAGCGGGAGGAAGGGAGCAGTTCTTC,CASSPVLAGGREQFF
TRBV5-1,TRBJ1-4,NA,TRBD1,TGCGCCAGCAGCCCCGACAGGGGTGGGGAAAAACTGTTTTTT,CASSPDRGGEKLFF
TRBV14,TRBJ2-3,NA,NA,TGTGCCAGCAGCCGGCGACCCGGCCAGCGATCGACAGATACGCAGTATTTT,CASSRRPGQRSTDTQYF
TRBV7-6,TRBJ1-1,NA,TRBD1,TGTGCCAGCAGCCCAGAGGGACAGGGGGCGCCGAACACTGAAGCTTTCTTT,CASSPEGQGAPNTEAFF
TRBV5-1,TRBJ1-3,NA,NA,TGCGCCAGCAGCTCAGGGTCAGTGCGCTCTGGAAACACCATATATTTT,CASSSGSVRSGNTIYF
TRBV4-1,TRBJ2-5,NA,NA,TGCGCCAGCAGCCAGGTCAATAGTGTGTGGGAGACCCAGTACTTC,CASSQVNSVWETQYF
TRBV15,TRBJ2-7,few,NA,TGTGCCACCAGCAGAGTCTCCGGGTTTAGGTCCGAGCAGTACTTC,CATSRVSGFRSEQYF
TRBV27,TRBJ1-3,NA,NA,TGTGCCAGCAGTCCCCGCCCGGCAGGGATCTCTGGAAACACCATATATTTT,CASSPRPAGISGNTIYF
TRBV4-3,TRBJ1-4,once,TRBD1,TGCGCCAGCAGCCAAGGCCCTCAGGGGGGTGAAAAACTGTTTTTT,CASSQGPQGGEKLFF
TRBV6-4,TRBJ1-2,NA,NA,TGTGCCAGCAGTGACTCGAGGTACAGGACGCCTAGGGATGGCTACACCTTC,CASSDSRYRTPRDGYTF
TRBV18,TRBJ2-7,NA,TRBD2,TGTGCCACCGGACTAGCGGGAGATGGCGAGCAGTACTTC,CATGLAGDGEQYF
TRBV5-1,TRBJ1-2,NA,TRBD1,TGCGCCAGCAGCCTCAGGGGGACTAACTATGGCTACACCTTC,CASSLRGTNYGYTF
TRBV19,TRBJ2-7,NA,NA,TGTGCCAGTAGTAACCGACAGCTCACCTTCGGGGAGCAGTACTTC,CASSNRQLTFGEQYF
TRBV19,TRBJ1-2,NA,TRBD1,TGTGCCAGTAGTCCCCGGGACAGGCCTAACTATGGCTACACCTTC,CASSPRDRPNYGYTF
TRBV7-2,TRBJ2-3,NA,NA,TGTGCCAGCAGCTTACTGGGGCGGCAAGTCACAGATACGCAGTATTTT,CASSLLGRQVTDTQYF
TRBV2,TRBJ2-5,NA,NA,TGTGCCAGCCGGTACCAAGAGACCCAGTACTTC,CASRYQETQYF
TRBV5-1,TRBJ2-2,NA,TRBD1,TGCGCCAGCAGCAGAGACAGGGGGCCCACCGGGGAGCTGTTTTTT,CASSRDRGPTGELFF
TRBV20-1,TRBJ2-7,NA,NA,TGCAGTGCTAGCTGGGGCAATAAGCAGTACTTC,CSASWGNKQYF
TRBV6-1,TRBJ2-7,NA,NA,TGTGCCAGCAGTGAAAATGCATGGCAAGCCTACGAGCAGTACTTC,CASSENAWQAYEQYF
TRBV7-2,TRBJ2-5,NA,TRBD1,TGTGCCAGCAGCTTTGACAGGGGTAGCGAGACCCAGTACTTC,CASSFDRGSETQYF
TRBV9,TRBJ2-1,NA,TRBD2,TGTGCCAGCAGCGTTGCTAGCGGGGGAGGAAATGAGCAGTTCTTC,CASSVASGGGNEQFF
TRBV15,TRBJ2-5,NA,TRBD2,TGTGCCACCAGCAGAGGGGAGGGACTAGCGGGGGCCCAGTACTTC,CATSRGEGLAGAQYF
TRBV5-4,TRBJ2-5,NA,TRBD1,TGTGCCAGCAGCAACCGGGACAGGGTGATGGAGACCCAGTACTTC,CASSNRDRVMETQYF
TRBV4-2,TRBJ2-2,NA,NA,TGTGCCAGCAGCCAAGTCTGGGGGGAGGCCGGGGAGCTGTTTTTT,CASSQVWGEAGELFF
TRBV10-1,TRBJ2-3,NA,NA,TGCGCCAGCAGTTCTCCGGCGGGATCCAGGACCACAGATACGCAGTATTTT,CASSSPAGSRTTDTQYF
TRBV9,TRBJ2-5,NA,TRBD1,TGTGCCAGCAGCACCGAAACAGGGGGCTGGGAGACCCAGTACTTC,CASSTETGGWETQYF
TRBV2,TRBJ2-1,once,TRBD2,TGTGCCAGCAGTACAACTAGCGGGACTAACAATGAGCAGTTCTTC,CASSTTSGTNNEQFF